This T cell receptor beta chain came from a study of shared clonotypes between healthy human individuals. Study observations and caveats: An effect of sequencing depth on clonotype sharing among donors was expected.

With respect to this clone: No antigen is known for it.

CD8 memory merged CD45RO+ cells and CCR7-negative CD45RA+ TemRA cells into one population. The CDR3 is made up of 14 amino acids. Germline V gene sequence: CDR1 SNHLY, CDR2 FYNNEI. With V trimmed by 7 bases and J by 1 base, 5 bases remained unmatched. An even split of each subset's genomic DNA across several immunoSEQ plates was performed. Libraries were prepared by immunoSEQ multiplex PCR; TCRdb keeps only in-frame clonotypes and omits some of them. The sample has a few hundred thousand clones; around 86% are singletons. The rearrangement uses TRBV2 and TRBJ2-5; 8 bases fit TRBD2. The material sequenced was memory CD8+ T cells sorted from blood. Subset meaning: CD45RO+ cells pooled with CCR7-negative TemRA cells. The TCR sequence derives from a man aged 18 to 30 in good health. In nucleotides, the CDR3 is TGTGCCAGCAACCCACTAGCGGCCCAAGAGACCCAGTACTTC. This encodes CASNPLAAQETQYF. The whole variable domain, remainder taken from reference TRBV2 and TRBJ2-5, is EPEVTQTPSHQVTQMGQEVILRCVPISNHLYFYWYRQILGQKVEFLVSFYNNEISEKSEIFDDQFSVERPDGSNFTLKIRSTKLEDSAMYFCASNPLAAQETQYFGPGTRLLVL.